This TCR beta chain appears in the sequencing data of a study of T cells in Graves' hyperthyroidism and ophthalmopathy. In this sample, this clonotype turned up many times. The source material, RNA transcripts, was used to amplify TCR beta CDR3 regions. Carried out on the TCR CDR3, a first-round RT-PCR used the HTBI primer set. TCRdb recomputed calls from the multiplex PCR reads with MiXCR, one row per CDR3 protein. Of approximately 430,000 distinct CDR3 sequences in the sample, around a sixth were seen once. Germline V gene lookup returns CDR1 SGHTA and CDR2 FQGNSA. CDR3 length: 13 amino acids. The V and J ends lost 6 bases and 4 bases, in that order; junction bases with no gene match: 6.

This receptor was obtained from a woman younger than 35 with Graves' hyperthyroidism. The chain uses TRBV7-2 and TRBJ2-7; the match to TRBD1 covers 7 bases. Sequencing input: blood. CDR3 sequence (DNA): TGTGCCAGCAGTTGGGACAGCAAGTACGAGCAGTACTTC. Translated, it gives CASSWDSKYEQYF.